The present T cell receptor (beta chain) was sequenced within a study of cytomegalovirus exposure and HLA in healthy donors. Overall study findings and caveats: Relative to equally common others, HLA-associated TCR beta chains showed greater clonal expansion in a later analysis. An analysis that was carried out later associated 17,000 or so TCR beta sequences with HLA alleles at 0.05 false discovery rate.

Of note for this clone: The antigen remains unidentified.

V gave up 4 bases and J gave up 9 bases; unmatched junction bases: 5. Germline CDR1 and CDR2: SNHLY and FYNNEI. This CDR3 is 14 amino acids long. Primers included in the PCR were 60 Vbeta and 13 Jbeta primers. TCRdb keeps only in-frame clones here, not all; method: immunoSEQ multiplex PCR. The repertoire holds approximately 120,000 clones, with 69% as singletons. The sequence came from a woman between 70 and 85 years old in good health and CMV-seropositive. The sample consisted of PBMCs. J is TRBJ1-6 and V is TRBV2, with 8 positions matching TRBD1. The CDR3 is CASSAGQGISPLHF. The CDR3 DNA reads TGTGCCAGCAGTGCCGGACAGGGTATTTCACCCCTCCACTTT. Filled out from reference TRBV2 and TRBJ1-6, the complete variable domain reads EPEVTQTPSHQVTQMGQEVILRCVPISNHLYFYWYRQILGQKVEFLVSFYNNEISEKSEIFDDQFSVERPDGSNFTLKIRSTKLEDSAMYFCASSAGQGISPLHFGNGTRLTVT.